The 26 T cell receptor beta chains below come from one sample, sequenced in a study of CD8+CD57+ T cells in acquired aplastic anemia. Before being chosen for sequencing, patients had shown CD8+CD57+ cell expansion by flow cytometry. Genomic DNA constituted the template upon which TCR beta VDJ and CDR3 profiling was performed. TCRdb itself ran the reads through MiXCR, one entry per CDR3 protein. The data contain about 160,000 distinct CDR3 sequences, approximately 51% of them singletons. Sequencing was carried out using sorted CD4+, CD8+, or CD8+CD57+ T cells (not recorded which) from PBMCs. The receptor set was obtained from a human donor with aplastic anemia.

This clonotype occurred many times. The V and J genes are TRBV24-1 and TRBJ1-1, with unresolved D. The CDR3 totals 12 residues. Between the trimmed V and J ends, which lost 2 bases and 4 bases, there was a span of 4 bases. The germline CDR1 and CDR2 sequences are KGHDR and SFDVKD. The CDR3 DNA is TGTGCCACCAGTGATTCCGGCACTGAAGCTTTCTTT. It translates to CATSDSGTEAFF.

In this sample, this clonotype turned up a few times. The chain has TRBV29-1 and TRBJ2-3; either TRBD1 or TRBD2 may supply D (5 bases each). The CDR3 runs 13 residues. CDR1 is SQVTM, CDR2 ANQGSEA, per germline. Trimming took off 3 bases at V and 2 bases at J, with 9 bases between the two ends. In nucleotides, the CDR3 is TGCAGCGTTGAGGGACGCAACACAGATACGCAGTATTTT. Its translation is CSVEGRNTDTQYF.

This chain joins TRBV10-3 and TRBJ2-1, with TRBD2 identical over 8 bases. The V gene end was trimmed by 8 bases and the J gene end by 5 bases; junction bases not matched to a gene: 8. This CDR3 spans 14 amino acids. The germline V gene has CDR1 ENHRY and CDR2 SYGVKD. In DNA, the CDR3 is TGTGCCATCGGAGAAACGGGAGGGGACAATGAGCAGTTCTTC. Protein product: CAIGETGGDNEQFF.

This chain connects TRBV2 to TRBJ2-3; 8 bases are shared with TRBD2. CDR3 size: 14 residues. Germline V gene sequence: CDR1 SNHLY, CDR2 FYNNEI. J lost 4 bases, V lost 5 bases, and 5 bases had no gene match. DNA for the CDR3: TGTGCCAGCAGTTACTTCGGGGGGGCAGATACGCAGTATTTT. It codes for CASSYFGGADTQYF.

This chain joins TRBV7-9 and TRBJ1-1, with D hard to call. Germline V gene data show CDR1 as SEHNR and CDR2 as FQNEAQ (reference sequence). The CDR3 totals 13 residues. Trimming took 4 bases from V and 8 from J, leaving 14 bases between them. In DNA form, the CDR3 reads TGTGCCAGCAGCTCTCAGGCGGGGAGCGAAGCTTTCTTT. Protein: CASSSQAGSEAFF.

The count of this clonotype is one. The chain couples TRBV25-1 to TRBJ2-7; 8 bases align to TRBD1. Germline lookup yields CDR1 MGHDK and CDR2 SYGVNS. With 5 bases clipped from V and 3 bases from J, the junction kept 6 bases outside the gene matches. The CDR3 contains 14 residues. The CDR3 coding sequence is TGTGCCAGCAGTACTGACAGGGGCATCTACGAGCAGTACTTC. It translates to CASSTDRGIYEQYF.

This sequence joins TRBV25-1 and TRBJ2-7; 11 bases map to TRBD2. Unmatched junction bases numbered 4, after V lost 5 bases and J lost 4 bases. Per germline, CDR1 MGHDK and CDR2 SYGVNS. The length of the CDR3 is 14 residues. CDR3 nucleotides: TGTGCCAGCAGTCCGGGACTAGCGGATTACGAGCAGTACTTC. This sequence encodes CASSPGLADYEQYF.

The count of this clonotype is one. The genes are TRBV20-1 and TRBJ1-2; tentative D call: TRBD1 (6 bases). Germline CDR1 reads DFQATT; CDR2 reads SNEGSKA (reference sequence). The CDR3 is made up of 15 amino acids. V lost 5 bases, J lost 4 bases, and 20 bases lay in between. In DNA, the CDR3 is TGCAGTGCTCCGACCGGGACACGAAACTTCTATGGCTACACCTTC. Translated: CSAPTGTRNFYGYTF.

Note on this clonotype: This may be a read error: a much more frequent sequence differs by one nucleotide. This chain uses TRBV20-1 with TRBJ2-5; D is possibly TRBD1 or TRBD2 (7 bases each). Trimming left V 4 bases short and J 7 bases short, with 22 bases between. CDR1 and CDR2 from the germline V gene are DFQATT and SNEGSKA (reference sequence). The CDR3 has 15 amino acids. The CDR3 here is CSATQGGPHPGTQYF. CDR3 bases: TGCAGTGCTACCCAGGGGGGGCCCCACCCTGGGACCCAGTACTTC.

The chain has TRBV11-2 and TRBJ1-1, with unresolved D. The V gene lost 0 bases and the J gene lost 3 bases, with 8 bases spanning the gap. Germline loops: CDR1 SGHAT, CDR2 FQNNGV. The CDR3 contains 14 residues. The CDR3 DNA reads TGTGCCAGCAGCTTAGACTTCCGGGACACTGAAGCTTTCTTT. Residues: CASSLDFRDTEAFF.

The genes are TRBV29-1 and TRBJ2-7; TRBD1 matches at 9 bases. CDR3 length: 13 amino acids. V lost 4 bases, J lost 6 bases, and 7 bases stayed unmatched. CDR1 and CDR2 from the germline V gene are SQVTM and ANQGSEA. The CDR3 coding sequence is TGCAGCGTTGGGGGGAGACAGGGGGTCGAGCAGTACTTC. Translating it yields CSVGGRQGVEQYF.

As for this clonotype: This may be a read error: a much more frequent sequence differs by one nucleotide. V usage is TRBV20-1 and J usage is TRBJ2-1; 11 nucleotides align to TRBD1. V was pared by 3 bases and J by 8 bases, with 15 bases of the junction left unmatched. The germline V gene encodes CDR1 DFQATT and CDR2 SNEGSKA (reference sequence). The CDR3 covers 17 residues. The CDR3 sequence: CSASGAFGTGGRDEQFF. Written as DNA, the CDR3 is TGCAGTGCTAGTGGGGCCTTCGGGACAGGGGGTCGGGATGAGCAGTTCTTC.

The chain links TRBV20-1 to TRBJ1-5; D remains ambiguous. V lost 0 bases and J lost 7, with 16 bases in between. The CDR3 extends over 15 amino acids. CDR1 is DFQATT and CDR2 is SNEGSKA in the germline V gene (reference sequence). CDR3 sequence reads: CSARDLDGIGQPQHF. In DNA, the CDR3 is TGCAGTGCTAGAGATCTCGACGGTATCGGGCAGCCCCAGCATTTT.

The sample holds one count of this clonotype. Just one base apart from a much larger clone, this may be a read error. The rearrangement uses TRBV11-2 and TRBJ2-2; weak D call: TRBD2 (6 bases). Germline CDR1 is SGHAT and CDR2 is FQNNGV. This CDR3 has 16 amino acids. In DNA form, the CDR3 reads TGTGCCAGCAGCCCTATAGCGGCAACGGTCACCGGGGAGCTGCTTTTT. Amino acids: CASSPIAATVTGELLF.

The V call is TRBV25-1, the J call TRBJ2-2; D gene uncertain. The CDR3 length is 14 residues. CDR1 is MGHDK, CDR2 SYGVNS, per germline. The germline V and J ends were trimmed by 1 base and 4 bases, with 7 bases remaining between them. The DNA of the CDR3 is TGTGCCAGCAGTGAATCTTGGACCACCGGGGAGCTGTTTTTT. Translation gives CASSESWTTGELFF. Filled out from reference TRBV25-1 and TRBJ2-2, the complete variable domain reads EADIYQTPRYLVIGTGKKITLECSQTMGHDKMYWYQQDPGMELHLIHYSYGVNSTEKGDLSSESTVSRIRTEHFPLTLESARPSHTSQYLCASSESWTTGELFFGEGSRLTVL.

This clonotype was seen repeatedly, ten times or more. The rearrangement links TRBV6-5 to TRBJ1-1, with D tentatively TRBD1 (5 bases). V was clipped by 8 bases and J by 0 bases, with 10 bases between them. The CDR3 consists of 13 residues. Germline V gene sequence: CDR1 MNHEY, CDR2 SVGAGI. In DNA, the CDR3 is TGTGCCAGCCGACGGGGGGTGAACACTGAAGCTTTCTTT. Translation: CASRRGVNTEAFF.

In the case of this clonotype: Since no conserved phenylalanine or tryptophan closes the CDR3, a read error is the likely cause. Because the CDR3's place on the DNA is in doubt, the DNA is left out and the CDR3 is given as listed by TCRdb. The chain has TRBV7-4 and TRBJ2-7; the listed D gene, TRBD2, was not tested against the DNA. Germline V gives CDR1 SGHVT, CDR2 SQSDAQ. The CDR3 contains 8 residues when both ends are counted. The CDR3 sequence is CASSFPPG.

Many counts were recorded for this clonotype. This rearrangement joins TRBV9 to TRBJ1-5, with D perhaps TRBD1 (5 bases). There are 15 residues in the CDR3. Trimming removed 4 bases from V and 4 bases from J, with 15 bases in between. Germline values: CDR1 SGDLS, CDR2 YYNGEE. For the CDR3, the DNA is TGTGCCAGCAGCCCAGGAGGGGCACGGAATCAGCCCCAGCATTTT. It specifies CASSPGGARNQPQHF.

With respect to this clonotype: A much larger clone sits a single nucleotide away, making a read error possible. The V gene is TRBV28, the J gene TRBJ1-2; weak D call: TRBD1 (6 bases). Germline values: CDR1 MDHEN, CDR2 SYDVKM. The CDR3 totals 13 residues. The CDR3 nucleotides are TGTGCCAGCAGGAGAAGGGGGGACTATGGCTACGCCTTC. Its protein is CASRRRGDYGYAF.

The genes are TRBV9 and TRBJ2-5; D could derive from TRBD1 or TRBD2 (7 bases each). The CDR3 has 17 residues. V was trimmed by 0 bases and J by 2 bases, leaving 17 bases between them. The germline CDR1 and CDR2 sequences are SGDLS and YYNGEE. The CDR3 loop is CASSVVSGGDLQETQYF. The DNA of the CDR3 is TGTGCCAGCAGCGTAGTTTCAGGGGGGGACCTACAAGAGACCCAGTACTTC.

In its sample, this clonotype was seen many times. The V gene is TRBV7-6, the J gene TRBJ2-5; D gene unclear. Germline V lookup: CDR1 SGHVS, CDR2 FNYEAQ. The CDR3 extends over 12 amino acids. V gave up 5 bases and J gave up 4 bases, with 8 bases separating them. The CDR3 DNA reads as TGTGCCAGCAGCCCCCAACTAGAGACCCAGTACTTC. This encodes CASSPQLETQYF.

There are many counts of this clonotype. The CDR3 nucleotides read TGCGCCAGCAGTACGGACAGGGCCTCAACTAATGAAAAACTGTTTTTT. This gives the protein CASSTDRASTNEKLFF. The J gene is TRBJ1-4, the V gene TRBV5-1; TRBD1 matches at 8 bases. J gave up 0 bases and V 5 bases, and 6 bases lay outside the gene matches. Per the germline V gene, CDR1 is SGHRS and CDR2 is YFSETQ. The CDR3 is made up of 16 amino acids.

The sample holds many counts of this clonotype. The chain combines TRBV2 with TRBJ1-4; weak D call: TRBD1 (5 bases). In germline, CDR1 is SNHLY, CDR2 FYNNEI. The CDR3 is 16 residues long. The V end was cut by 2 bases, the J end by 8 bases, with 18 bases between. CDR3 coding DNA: TGTGCCAGCAGTGAATATCAGGGACGTTTTGGGGAAAAACTGTTTTTT. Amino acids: CASSEYQGRFGEKLFF.

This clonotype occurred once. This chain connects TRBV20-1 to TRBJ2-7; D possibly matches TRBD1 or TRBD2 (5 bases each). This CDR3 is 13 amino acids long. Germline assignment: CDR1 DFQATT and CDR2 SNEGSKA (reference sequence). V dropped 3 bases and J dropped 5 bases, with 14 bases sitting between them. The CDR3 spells CSAREGARDEQYF. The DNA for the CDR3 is TGCAGTGCTAGGGAAGGGGCGCGGGACGAGCAGTACTTC.

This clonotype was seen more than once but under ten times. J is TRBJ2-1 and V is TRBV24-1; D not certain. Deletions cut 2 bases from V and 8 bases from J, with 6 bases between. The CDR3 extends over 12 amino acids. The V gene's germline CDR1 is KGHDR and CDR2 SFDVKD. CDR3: CATSDWYDEQFF. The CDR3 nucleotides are TGTGCCACCAGTGATTGGTACGATGAGCAGTTCTTC.

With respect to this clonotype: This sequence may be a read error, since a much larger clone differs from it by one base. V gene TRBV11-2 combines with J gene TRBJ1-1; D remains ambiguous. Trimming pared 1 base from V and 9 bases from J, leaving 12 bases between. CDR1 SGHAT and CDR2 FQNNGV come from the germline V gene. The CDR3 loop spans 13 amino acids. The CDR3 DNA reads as TGTGCCAGCAGCTTAGGTTGGGAGACTAAAGCTTTCTTT. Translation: CASSLGWETKAFF.